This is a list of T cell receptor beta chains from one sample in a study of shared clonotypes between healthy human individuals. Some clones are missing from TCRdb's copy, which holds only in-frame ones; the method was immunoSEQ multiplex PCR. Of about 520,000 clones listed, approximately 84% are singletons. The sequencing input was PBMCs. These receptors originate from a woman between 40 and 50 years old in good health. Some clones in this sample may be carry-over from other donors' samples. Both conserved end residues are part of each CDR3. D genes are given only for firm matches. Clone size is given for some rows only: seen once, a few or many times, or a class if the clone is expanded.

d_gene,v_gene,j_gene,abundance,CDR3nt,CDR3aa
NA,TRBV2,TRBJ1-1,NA,TGTGCCAGCAAGACCTTAGAGAACACTGAAGCTTTCTTT,CASKTLENTEAFF
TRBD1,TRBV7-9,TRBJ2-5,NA,TGTGCCAGCAGCCAGACAGGGGGCGAAGAGACCCAGTACTTC,CASSQTGGEETQYF
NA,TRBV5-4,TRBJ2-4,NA,TGTGCCAGCAGCCCCGGGACCGGCGGCGCCAAAAACATTCAGTACTTC,CASSPGTGGAKNIQYF
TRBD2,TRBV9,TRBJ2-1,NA,TGTGCCAGCAGCCCGGGACTAGCGGGCAATGAGCAGTTCTTC,CASSPGLAGNEQFF
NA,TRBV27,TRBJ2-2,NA,TGTGCCAGCAAAGGGGTCAGGAACACCGGGGAGCTGTTTTTT,CASKGVRNTGELFF
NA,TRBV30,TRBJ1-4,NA,TGTGCCTACACGCACAGTACAACTAATGAAAAACTGTTTTTT,CAYTHSTTNEKLFF
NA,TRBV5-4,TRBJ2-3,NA,TGTGCCAGCAGCTACGAGGGGGGAGTCGGGAGGACGCAGTATTTT,CASSYEGGVGRTQYF
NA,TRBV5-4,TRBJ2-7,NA,TGTGCCAGCAGCCCTGGCGGTACCTACGAGCAGTACTTC,CASSPGGTYEQYF
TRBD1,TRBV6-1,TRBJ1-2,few,TGTGCCAGCAGTGAAGGTAGGGGGCAAGACTATGGCTACACCTTC,CASSEGRGQDYGYTF
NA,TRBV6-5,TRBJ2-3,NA,TGTGCCAGCAGTTACTCAGCCCCGGTAGATACGCAGTATTTT,CASSYSAPVDTQYF
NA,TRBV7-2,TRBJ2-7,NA,TGTGCCAGCAGCTTACCCGAGGAGGGACTTCTAACCTACGAGCAGTACTTC,CASSLPEEGLLTYEQYF